This is a list of T cell receptor beta chains from one sample in a study of cytomegalovirus exposure and HLA in healthy donors. The data were produced by immunoSEQ multiplex PCR, yet TCRdb's version contains in-frame clones alone and is incomplete. The data contain about 160,000 clones, under 90% of them singletons. The material sequenced was PBMCs. The receptor source for this set is a man aged 18 to 30 in good health and CMV-seronegative. Each CDR3 is given with its conserved first and last residue. The D gene is left open where the match is weak. Expanded clones get a size class; other rows say once, few or many, or leave the size out.

V gene	clone size	CDR3 length	D gene	J gene	CDR3 protein	CDR3 DNA
TRBV5-6	.	18	TRBD1	TRBJ1-6	CASSLRQGQVLFDSPLHF	TGTGCCAGCAGCCTGCGACAGGGCCAGGTCCTTTTTGATTCACCCCTCCACTTT
TRBV9	.	15	.	TRBJ1-1	CASSVLGGEGTEAFF	TGTGCCAGCAGCGTATTGGGAGGGGAGGGTACTGAAGCTTTCTTT
TRBV30	.	14	TRBD1	TRBJ1-1	CAWRGDRGHGEAFF	TGTGCCTGGAGGGGGGACAGGGGGCATGGTGAAGCTTTCTTT
TRBV9	few	14	.	TRBJ2-1	CASSVLGVMNEQFF	TGTGCCAGCAGCGTACTCGGGGTTATGAATGAGCAGTTCTTC
TRBV29-1	.	16	TRBD2	TRBJ2-3	CSVEDGTSTGTDTQYF	TGCAGCGTTGAAGATGGGACTAGCACGGGCACAGATACGCAGTATTTT
TRBV4-1	.	13	TRBD1	TRBJ1-1	CASSQEGTGGAFF	TGCGCCAGCAGCCAAGAAGGGACAGGCGGGGCTTTCTTT
TRBV5-6	.	14	.	TRBJ1-2	CASSLGQRNYGYTF	TGTGCCAGCAGCTTGGGACAGAGAAACTATGGCTACACCTTC
TRBV9	.	13	.	TRBJ2-2	CASSVGLVGELFF	TGTGCCAGCAGCGTAGGACTAGTAGGGGAGCTGTTTTTT
TRBV7-9	.	13	.	TRBJ1-2	CSSSSASVYGYTF	TGTTCCAGCAGCTCCGCTAGCGTCTATGGCTACACCTTC
TRBV27	.	15	.	TRBJ2-6	CASRTPSSGANVLTF	TGTGCCAGCAGGACGCCTAGCTCTGGGGCCAACGTCCTGACTTTC
TRBV29-1	.	13	.	TRBJ1-1	CSVGGRGNTEAFF	TGCAGCGTTGGTGGCAGGGGAAACACTGAAGCTTTCTTT
TRBV5-1	.	14	.	TRBJ2-7	CASSLGQEGYEQYF	TGCGCCAGCAGCCTTGGACAGGAGGGATACGAGCAGTACTTC
TRBV28	.	14	.	TRBJ1-2	CATPGEEMDYGYTF	TGTGCCACCCCTGGGGAGGAAATGGACTATGGCTACACCTTC
TRBV4-2	.	16	TRBD2	TRBJ2-7	CASSPAKGTSLREQYF	TGTGCCAGCAGCCCCGCTAAGGGGACTAGTCTCCGCGAGCAGTACTTC
TRBV12-5	.	15	TRBD1	TRBJ1-3	CASGLGRGSGNTIYF	TGTGCTAGTGGTTTGGGCAGGGGGTCTGGAAACACCATATATTTT
TRBV4-3	.	17	TRBD1	TRBJ2-2	CASSQVTGTGGTGELFF	TGCGCCAGCAGCCAAGTGACCGGGACAGGGGGGACCGGGGAGCTGTTTTTT
TRBV14	.	16	TRBD2	TRBJ2-3	CASSQTSGSWTDTQYF	TGTGCCAGCAGTCAGACTAGCGGGAGTTGGACAGATACGCAGTATTTT
TRBV10-3	.	14	.	TRBJ1-2	CAISEAGAEWGYTF	TGTGCCATCAGTGAGGCAGGGGCGGAGTGGGGCTACACCTTC
TRBV7-8	.	19	TRBD1	TRBJ1-4	CASSLAWTGRRGTNEKLFF	TGTGCCAGCAGCTTAGCGTGGACAGGGCGCCGGGGGACTAATGAAAAACTGTTTTTT
TRBV28	.	13	TRBD1	TRBJ1-1	CATRGRGWTEAFF	TGTGCCACCAGGGGGCGGGGTTGGACTGAAGCTTTCTTT
TRBV19	.	13	.	TRBJ1-2	CASRLLANYGYTF	TGTGCCAGTAGATTGTTAGCTAACTATGGCTACACCTTC
TRBV5-1	.	17	TRBD1	TRBJ1-1	CASSSVPGQGWNTEAFF	TGCGCCAGCAGCTCAGTCCCGGGACAGGGTTGGAACACTGAAGCTTTCTTT
TRBV5-6	few	14	.	TRBJ1-5	CASSRPGFNQPQHF	TGTGCCAGCAGCCGGCCAGGGTTCAATCAGCCCCAGCATTTT
TRBV4-2	.	13	TRBD1	TRBJ1-1	CASSQGTGLLAFF	TGTGCCAGCAGCCAAGGGACAGGGTTACTCGCTTTCTTT
TRBV10-2	.	13	.	TRBJ2-1	CASNPGSPGEQFF	TGCGCCAGCAACCCTGGCTCCCCAGGGGAGCAGTTCTTC
TRBV5-1	.	18	.	TRBJ1-2	CASSPSFGGEQPILGYTF	TGCGCCAGCAGCCCCTCCTTTGGGGGGGAACAGCCTATATTGGGCTACACCTTC
TRBV27	.	15	.	TRBJ2-3	CASSLGGQLTDTQYF	TGTGCCAGCAGTTTGGGGGGACAGCTCACAGATACGCAGTATTTT
TRBV5-1	.	15	TRBD1	TRBJ2-3	CASSSGQGGTDTQYF	TGCGCCAGCAGCTCTGGACAGGGGGGCACAGATACGCAGTATTTT
TRBV7-9	.	15	TRBD1	TRBJ2-7	CSSSFAGTGGYEQYF	TGTTCCAGCAGCTTTGCCGGGACAGGCGGATACGAGCAGTACTTC
TRBV5-4	once	15	TRBD2	TRBJ2-7	CASSPPGTSGNEQYF	TGTGCCAGCAGCCCCCCGGGGACTAGCGGGAACGAGCAGTACTTC
TRBV9	few	14	TRBD1	TRBJ1-1	CASSVGDRGTEAFF	TGTGCCAGCAGCGTAGGGGACAGGGGGACTGAAGCTTTCTTT
TRBV14	.	14	.	TRBJ1-1	CASSQAQANTEAFF	TGTGCCAGCAGCCAAGCCCAGGCGAACACTGAAGCTTTCTTT
TRBV5-1	.	16	TRBD2	TRBJ2-5	CASSLDPSGSSETQYF	TGCGCCAGCAGCCTCGACCCCAGCGGGAGTAGCGAGACCCAGTACTTC
TRBV9	.	15	TRBD2	TRBJ2-1	CASSPDGTSGNEQFF	TGTGCCAGCAGCCCAGACGGGACTAGCGGGAATGAGCAGTTCTTC
TRBV14	.	14	.	TRBJ1-6	CASSQGVRNSPLHF	TGTGCCAGCAGCCAAGGTGTGCGAAATTCACCCCTCCACTTT
TRBV7-2	.	19	TRBD2	TRBJ2-7	CASSPWPSHTSGGSDEQYF	TGTGCCAGCAGCCCCTGGCCGTCCCACACGTCGGGGGGTTCGGACGAGCAGTACTTC
TRBV7-9	.	18	TRBD1	TRBJ1-2	CASTGGTALLERNYGYTF	TGTGCCAGCACCGGCGGGACAGCTCTCCTAGAGCGTAACTATGGCTACACCTTC
TRBV28	.	14	.	TRBJ2-5	CASSPRRREETQYF	TGTGCCAGCAGTCCACGTAGGAGAGAAGAGACCCAGTACTTC
TRBV4-1	.	13	TRBD2	TRBJ2-7	CASSSGGSYEQYF	TGCGCCAGCAGCTCGGGAGGCTCCTACGAGCAGTACTTC
TRBV19	.	14	TRBD2	TRBJ2-2	CASSKNREAGELFF	TGTGCCAGTAGTAAAAACCGGGAGGCCGGGGAGCTGTTTTTT
TRBV5-1	.	15	.	TRBJ1-2	CASSLAGGASYGYTF	TGCGCCAGCAGCTTGGCGGGGGGAGCGAGCTATGGCTACACCTTC
TRBV19	.	17	TRBD2	TRBJ2-7	CATRTSGTSGRGYEQYF	TGTGCCACTCGAACCTCCGGGACTAGCGGGAGAGGCTACGAGCAGTACTTC
TRBV27	few	16	TRBD1	TRBJ2-7	CASSPTGTGVPYEQYF	TGTGCCAGCAGTCCCACCGGGACAGGGGTCCCCTACGAGCAGTACTTC
TRBV10-2	.	13	TRBD1	TRBJ1-5	CASTGGSNQPQHF	TGCGCCAGTACAGGGGGGAGCAATCAGCCCCAGCATTTT
TRBV18	.	14	.	TRBJ2-5	CASSRRGSQETQYF	TGTGCCAGCTCCCGCAGGGGCTCCCAAGAGACCCAGTACTTC
TRBV10-3	.	13	TRBD1	TRBJ2-1	CAISGGQTNEQFF	TGTGCCATCAGTGGGGGACAGACGAATGAGCAGTTCTTC
TRBV11-3	.	14	.	TRBJ2-2	CASSFTTRGGELFF	TGTGCCAGCAGTTTCACTACGAGGGGGGGGGAGCTGTTTTTT
TRBV11-2	.	16	TRBD1	TRBJ2-1	CASSPVSGRGWNEQFF	TGTGCCAGCAGTCCTGTGAGTGGCAGGGGGTGGAATGAGCAGTTCTTC
TRBV27	.	11	.	TRBJ1-1	CASRRGTEAFF	TGTGCCAGCAGGCGTGGTACTGAAGCTTTCTTT
TRBV6-6	.	13	.	TRBJ2-5	CASSYSRVETQYF	TGTGCCAGCAGTTACTCAAGAGTGGAGACCCAGTACTTC
TRBV5-6	.	17	TRBD2	TRBJ2-2	CASSLAVRAGAAGELFF	TGTGCCAGCAGCTTGGCCGTACGAGCGGGAGCGGCCGGGGAGCTGTTTTTT
TRBV28	.	18	TRBD1	TRBJ1-1	CASSLPHGQGARWTEAFF	TGTGCCAGCAGTCTCCCCCACGGACAGGGGGCCAGATGGACTGAAGCTTTCTTT
TRBV6-5	.	16	TRBD1	TRBJ2-4	CASSSPGGRGHNIQYF	TGTGCCAGCAGTTCCCCCGGCGGCAGGGGGCATAACATTCAGTACTTC
TRBV11-3	.	15	TRBD1	TRBJ2-3	CASSLRGRSTDTQYF	TGTGCCAGCAGCTTGAGGGGGCGAAGCACAGATACGCAGTATTTT